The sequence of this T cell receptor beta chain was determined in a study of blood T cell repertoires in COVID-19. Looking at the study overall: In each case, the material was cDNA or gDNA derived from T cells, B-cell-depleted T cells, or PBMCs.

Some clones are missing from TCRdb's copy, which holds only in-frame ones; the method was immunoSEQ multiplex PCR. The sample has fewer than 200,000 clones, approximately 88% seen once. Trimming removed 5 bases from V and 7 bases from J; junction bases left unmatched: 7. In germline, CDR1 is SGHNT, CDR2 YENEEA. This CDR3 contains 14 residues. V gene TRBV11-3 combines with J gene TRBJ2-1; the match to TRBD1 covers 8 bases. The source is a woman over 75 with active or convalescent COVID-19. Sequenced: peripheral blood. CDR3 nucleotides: TGTGCCAGCAGCATCCTACAGGGGGAGAATGAGCAGTTCTTC. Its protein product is CASSILQGENEQFF.